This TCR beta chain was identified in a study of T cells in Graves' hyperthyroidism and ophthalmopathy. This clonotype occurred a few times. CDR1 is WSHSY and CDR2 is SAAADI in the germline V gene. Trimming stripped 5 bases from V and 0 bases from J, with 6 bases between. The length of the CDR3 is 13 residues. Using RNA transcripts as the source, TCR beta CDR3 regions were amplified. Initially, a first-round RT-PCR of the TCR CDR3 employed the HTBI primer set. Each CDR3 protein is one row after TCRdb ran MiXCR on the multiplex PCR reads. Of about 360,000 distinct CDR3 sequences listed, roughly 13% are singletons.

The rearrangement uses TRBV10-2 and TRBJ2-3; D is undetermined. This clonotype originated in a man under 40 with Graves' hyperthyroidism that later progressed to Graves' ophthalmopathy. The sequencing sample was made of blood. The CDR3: CASSWLSTDTQYF. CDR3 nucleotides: TGCGCCAGCAGTTGGTTAAGCACAGATACGCAGTATTTT.